A single sample gave rise to the 24 T cell receptor beta chains below, sequenced in a study of cytomegalovirus exposure and HLA in healthy donors. The PCR made use of 60 Vbeta and 13 Jbeta primers. Generated by immunoSEQ multiplex PCR, the TCRdb table keeps only in-frame clones and is missing some. This sample has fewer than 200,000 clones, with approximately 70% found just once. The sample taken for sequencing was PBMCs. All receptors derive from a woman in her 30s in good health and CMV-seronegative.

A remark on this clone: The sample carries other DNA sequences with the same CDR3. V and J are TRBV18 and TRBJ2-5; D remains ambiguous. CDR1 is KGHSH and CDR2 is LQKENI in the germline V gene. V lost 5 bases and J 0 bases, leaving 7 bases between the germline ends. This CDR3 region has 13 residues. CDR3 nucleotide sequence: TGTGCCAGCTCAAGAGACTACCAAGAGACCCAGTACTTC. Translating gives CASSRDYQETQYF. Full variable domain (outside the CDR3, taken from reference TRBV18 and TRBJ2-5): NAGVMQNPRHLVRRRGQEARLRCSPMKGHSHVYWYRQLPEEGLKFMVYLQKENIIDESGMPKERFSAEFPKEGPSILRIQQVVRGDSAAYFCASSRDYQETQYFGPGTRLLVL.

This sequence joins TRBV7-2 and TRBJ1-4, with D possibly TRBD1 on 6 matching bases. Per the germline V gene, CDR1 is SGHTA and CDR2 is FQGNSA. This CDR3 has 14 residues. Trimming shortened V by 5 bases and J by 3 bases, and 10 bases separated the two germline ends. CDR3 sequence: CASSPGVSNEKLFF. As DNA, the CDR3 is TGTGCCAGCAGCCCAGGGGTTTCTAATGAAAAACTGTTTTTT.

This clone appeared a single time. The chain uses TRBV19 and TRBJ1-2; no firm D call. The CDR3 extends over 14 amino acids. The V end was cut by 5 bases, the J end by 8 bases, with 18 bases between. The germline V gene encodes CDR1 LNHDA and CDR2 SQIVND (reference sequence). CDR3 region: CASSLPWEGGGYTF. DNA for the CDR3: TGTGCCAGTAGTCTCCCGTGGGAGGGAGGCGGCTACACCTTC.

The rearrangement joins TRBV9 to TRBJ2-4, with TRBD1 as a possible D gene (5 bases). The germline V gene encodes CDR1 SGDLS and CDR2 YYNGEE. The CDR3 is 14 amino acids. Trimming took 0 bases from V and 11 from J, leaving 15 bases between them. CDR3 loop: CASSVDAGQPVQYF. The CDR3, as DNA: TGTGCCAGCAGCGTAGATGCAGGGCAACCCGTTCAGTACTTC.

The chain has TRBV5-1 and TRBJ2-3, with 7 bases fitting TRBD1. J gave up 4 bases and V 2 bases, and 4 bases lay outside the gene matches. Per germline, CDR1 SGHRS and CDR2 YFSETQ. The CDR3 runs 14 residues. CDR3 residues: CASSFHRGADTQYF. The DNA of the CDR3 is TGCGCCAGCAGCTTCCACAGGGGCGCAGATACGCAGTATTTT.

Written as DNA, the CDR3 is TGCGCCAGCAGCCAAGTTAGGGGAACTGAAGCTTTCTTT. Amino acids: CASSQVRGTEAFF. The chain employs TRBV4-1 and TRBJ1-1; a weak D match, TRBD1 (5 bases). V lost 1 base to trimming and J lost 5 bases, with 8 bases between them. Per germline, CDR1 MGHRA and CDR2 YSYEKL. The CDR3 contains 13 residues.

This clone appeared a single time. The rearrangement joins TRBV6-5 to TRBJ2-1; 8 bases align to TRBD1. From germline, CDR1 is MNHEY and CDR2 SVGAGI. V lost 8 bases to trimming and J lost 2 bases; unmatched junction nucleotides: 2. CDR3 size: 13 residues. The CDR3 spells CASQGATYNEQFF. In DNA form, the CDR3 reads TGTGCCAGCCAGGGGGCGACCTACAATGAGCAGTTCTTC.

V gene TRBV4-2 combines with J gene TRBJ2-2; TRBD1 might be the D (6 bases). CDR1 is LGHNA, CDR2 YNFKEQ, per germline. CDR3 size: 15 residues. The ends were cut back, 2 bases at V and 6 bases at J, with 13 bases in the middle. For the CDR3, the DNA is TGTGCCAGCAGCCAACTAAACAGGGTCCCCGGGGAGCTGTTTTTT. As protein: CASSQLNRVPGELFF.

The table lists this clone with a few counts. The chain couples TRBV5-1 to TRBJ1-6; TRBD1 matches 7 bases. This CDR3 comprises 16 residues. Germline assignment: CDR1 SGHRS and CDR2 YFSETQ. Trimming took 4 bases from V and 0 from J; bases not matched to a gene: 4. CDR3 in amino acids: CASSMEGASYNSPLHF. DNA for the CDR3: TGCGCCAGCAGCATGGAGGGGGCCTCCTATAATTCACCCCTCCACTTT.

As concerns this clone: One end of the junction varies from germline; a read error may be responsible. The rearrangement uses TRBV2 and TRBJ1-5, with a possible D match to TRBD1 (6 bases). Germline lookup yields CDR1 SNHLY and CDR2 FYNNEI. The CDR3 covers 14 residues. CDR3 nucleotide sequence: TGTGCCAGCAGTCGCTCTCTAAGCTTACAGGGCACTGACTTT. It is translated as CASSRSLSLQGTDF.

CDR3 sequence reads: CASSFRQAEAFF. The CDR3 region has the DNA TGTGCCAGCAGTTTTAGACAGGCGGAAGCTTTCTTT. This chain links TRBV13 with TRBJ1-1; D possibly corresponds to TRBD1 (6 bases). Germline loops: CDR1 PRHDT, CDR2 FYEKMQ (reference sequence). The CDR3 spans 12 residues. V was trimmed by 6 bases and J by 8 bases, leaving 13 bases between them. The full variable domain, its missing parts supplied by reference TRBV13 and TRBJ1-1, is AAGVIQSPRHLIKEKRETATLKCYPIPRHDTVYWYQQGPGQDPQFLISFYEKMQSDKGSIPDRFSAQQFSDYHSELNMSSLELGDSALYFCASSFRQAEAFFGQGTRLTVV.

On this clone itself: The conserved final phenylalanine or tryptophan is absent from the CDR3, which likely points to a read error. The V call is TRBV7-9, the J call TRBJ2-7, with a possible D match to TRBD2 (5 bases). The germline V and J ends were trimmed by 5 bases and 1 base, with 9 bases remaining between them. The CDR3 has 13 amino acids. Germline CDR1 is SEHNR and CDR2 is FQNEAQ (reference sequence). The CDR3, as DNA: TGTGCCAGCAGCCCCCCGGGGTCCTACGAGCAGTACTCC. Its translation: CASSPPGSYEQYS.

V usage is TRBV15 and J usage is TRBJ1-1; D might be TRBD1 (6 bases). The CDR3 contains 15 residues. Germline CDR1 and CDR2: LNHNV and YYDKDF (reference sequence). Trimming pared 1 base from V and 7 bases from J, leaving 16 bases between. Here the CDR3 DNA reads TGTGCCACCAGCAGAGCGCATAGGGGGGGTGATGAAGCTTTCTTT. As protein: CATSRAHRGGDEAFF.

The chain links TRBV18 to TRBJ2-3, with D possibly matching TRBD1 (6 bases). Germline V gene lookup returns CDR1 KGHSH and CDR2 LQKENI. The length of the CDR3 is 15 residues. V lost 2 bases, J lost 5 bases, and 14 bases lay in between. The CDR3 DNA follows: TGTGCCAGCTCACCAGTTGGGCTAGGGGGAGATACGCAGTATTTT. This encodes CASSPVGLGGDTQYF.

This chain uses TRBV6-6 with TRBJ1-3; D perhaps matches TRBD1 (5 bases). The CDR3 sequence is 16 residues long. The V end lost 0 bases, the J end lost 2 bases, and 11 bases lay between the germline ends. CDR1 and CDR2 (germline): MNHNY, SVGAGI (reference sequence). The CDR3 DNA is TGTGCCAGCAGTTACTCGATTCGGGGGGCTGGAAACACCATATATTTT. Translated, it gives CASSYSIRGAGNTIYF.

The CDR3, as DNA: TGCGCCAGCAGCGGACGGACAGGGGTCGGCGAGCAGTACTTC. It translates to CASSGRTGVGEQYF. The chain combines TRBV5-1 with TRBJ2-7, with 9 bases lining up with TRBD1. Trimming removed 4 bases from V and 6 bases from J; junction bases left unmatched: 8. The CDR3 has 14 amino acids. The germline V gene has CDR1 SGHRS and CDR2 YFSETQ.

The V gene is TRBV6-5, the J gene TRBJ2-7, with TRBD1 matching over 8 bases. This CDR3 region has 12 residues. Trimming removed 8 bases from V and 7 bases from J; junction bases left unmatched: 7. CDR1 is MNHEY, CDR2 SVGAGI, per germline. CDR3 in DNA: TGTGCCAGCCGGGCAGGGGGCGATGAGCAGTACTTC. This translates into CASRAGGDEQYF.

V gene TRBV5-1 combines with J gene TRBJ2-7; possibly TRBD2 for D (6 bases). The CDR3 length is 14 residues. CDR1 and CDR2 from the germline V gene are SGHRS and YFSETQ. Trimming took 4 bases from V and 4 from J, leaving 15 bases between them. The CDR3 protein is CASSRGIGPYEQYF. CDR3 bases: TGCGCCAGCAGCCGGGGGATCGGGCCATACGAGCAGTACTTC. Full variable domain (outside the CDR3, taken from reference TRBV5-1 and TRBJ2-7): KAGVTQTPRYLIKTRGQQVTLSCSPISGHRSVSWYQQTPGQGLQFLFEYFSETQRNKGNFPGRFSGRQFSNSRSEMNVSTLELGDSALYLCASSRGIGPYEQYFGPGTRLTVT.

The chain combines TRBV6-6 with TRBJ2-5; perhaps TRBD2 as D (6 bases). CDR1 and CDR2 from the germline V gene are MNHNY and SVGAGI (reference sequence). CDR3 size: 16 residues. Trimming took 6 bases from V and 1 from J, leaving 18 bases between them. CDR3 in amino acids: CASSSQTRGSQETQYF. The CDR3 DNA reads TGTGCCAGCAGCTCCCAAACCCGGGGGTCCCAAGAGACCCAGTACTTC.

J is TRBJ2-7 and V is TRBV5-1; TRBD1 aligns across 9 bases. CDR1 is SGHRS, CDR2 YFSETQ, per germline. The trim removed 4 bases at V and 5 bases at J, leaving 10 bases unmatched. The CDR3 loop spans 15 amino acids. The CDR3 sequence: CASSDTGQGYNEQYF. Written as DNA, the CDR3 is TGCGCCAGCAGCGACACGGGACAGGGATACAACGAGCAGTACTTC.

The chain uses TRBV9 and TRBJ2-1, with D possibly TRBD2 on 6 matching bases. There are 15 residues in the CDR3. Germline V gives CDR1 SGDLS, CDR2 YYNGEE. The germline V and J ends were trimmed by 2 bases and 1 base, with 10 bases remaining between them. The CDR3 bases are TGTGCCAGCAGCGTTTGGGGGGTGTCCTACAATGAGCAGTTCTTC. This gives the protein CASSVWGVSYNEQFF.

This clone has more than one count but fewer than ten. The V and J genes are TRBV4-2 and TRBJ2-7; a possible D gene is TRBD2 (5 bases). The V gene lost 1 base and the J gene lost 0 bases, with 7 bases spanning the gap. Germline CDR1 is LGHNA and CDR2 is YNFKEQ. The CDR3 is 14 residues long. The CDR3 region is CASSQVGSSYEQYF. The CDR3 nucleotides read TGTGCCAGCAGCCAAGTAGGGAGCTCCTACGAGCAGTACTTC.

The rearrangement uses TRBV27 and TRBJ1-1, with D tentatively TRBD1 (6 bases). The germline gives CDR1 MNHEY, CDR2 SMNVEV (reference sequence). CDR3 length equals 13 residues. Trimming took off 6 bases at V and 10 bases at J, with 18 bases between the two ends. The CDR3 reads CASRLGGGGLAFF. The CDR3, as DNA: TGTGCCAGCAGGCTAGGGGGGGGAGGGTTAGCTTTCTTT.

This rearrangement joins TRBV5-4 to TRBJ1-3; 7 positions agree with TRBD1. J lost 0 bases, V lost 4 bases, and 4 bases had no gene match. Germline CDR1 and CDR2: SGHNT and YYREEE (reference sequence). The length of the CDR3 is 15 residues. The CDR3 DNA sequence: TGTGCCAGCAGCCCTGCAGGGGGCTCTGGAAACACCATATATTTT. Its translation is CASSPAGGSGNTIYF.